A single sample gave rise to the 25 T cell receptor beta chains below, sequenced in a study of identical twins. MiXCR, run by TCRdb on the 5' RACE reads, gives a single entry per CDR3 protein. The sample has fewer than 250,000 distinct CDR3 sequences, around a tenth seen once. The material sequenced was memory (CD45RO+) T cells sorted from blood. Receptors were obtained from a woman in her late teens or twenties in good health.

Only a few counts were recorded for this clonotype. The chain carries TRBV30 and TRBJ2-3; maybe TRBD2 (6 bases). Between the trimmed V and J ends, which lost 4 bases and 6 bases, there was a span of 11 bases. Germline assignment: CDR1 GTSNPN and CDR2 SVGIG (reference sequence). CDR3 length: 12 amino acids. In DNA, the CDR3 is TGTGCCTGGACCTTAGGAGGGGATACGCAGTATTTT. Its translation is CAWTLGGDTQYF.

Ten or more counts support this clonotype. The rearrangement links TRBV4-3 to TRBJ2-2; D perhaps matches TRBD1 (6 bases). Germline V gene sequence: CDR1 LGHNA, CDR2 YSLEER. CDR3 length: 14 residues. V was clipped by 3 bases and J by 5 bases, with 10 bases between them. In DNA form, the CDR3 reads TGCGCCAGCAGCCATGGACAGTGGACCGGGGAGCTGTTTTTT. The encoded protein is CASSHGQWTGELFF.

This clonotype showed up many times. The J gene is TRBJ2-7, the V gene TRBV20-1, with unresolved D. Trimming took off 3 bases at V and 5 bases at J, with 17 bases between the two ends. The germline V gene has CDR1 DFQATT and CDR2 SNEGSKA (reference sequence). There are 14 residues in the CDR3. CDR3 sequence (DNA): TGCAGTGCTAGGGGGATTATCCCGCCCCACGAGCAGTACTTC. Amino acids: CSARGIIPPHEQYF.

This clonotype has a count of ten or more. In DNA, the CDR3 is TGTGCCAGCAGGCAACATGGGAACACTGAAGCTTTCTTT. Its protein product is CASRQHGNTEAFF. V usage is TRBV6-2 or TRBV6-3 and J usage is TRBJ1-1; D is uncertain. The germline V gene encodes CDR1 MNHEY and CDR2 SVGEGT. The CDR3 loop spans 13 amino acids. Between the trimmed V and J ends, which lost 6 bases and 1 base, there was a span of 9 bases.

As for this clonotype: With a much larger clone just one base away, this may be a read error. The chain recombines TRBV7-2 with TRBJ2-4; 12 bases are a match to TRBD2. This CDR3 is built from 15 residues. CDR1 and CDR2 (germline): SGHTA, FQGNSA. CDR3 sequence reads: CATSPGGLAGNIQYF. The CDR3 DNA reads TGTGCCACCAGCCCAGGGGGACTAGCGGGAAACATTCAGTACTTC.

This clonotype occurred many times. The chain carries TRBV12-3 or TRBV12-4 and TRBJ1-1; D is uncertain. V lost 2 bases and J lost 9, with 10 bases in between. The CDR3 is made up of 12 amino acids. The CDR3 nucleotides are TGTGCCAGCAGTTTAAGCTCCAGACAAGCTTTCTTT. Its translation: CASSLSSRQAFF.

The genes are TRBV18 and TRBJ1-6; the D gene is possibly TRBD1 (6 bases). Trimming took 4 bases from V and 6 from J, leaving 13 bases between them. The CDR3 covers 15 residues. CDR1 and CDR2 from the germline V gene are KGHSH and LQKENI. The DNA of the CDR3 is TGTGCCAGCTCACTCTCAGGGGCAATTAATTCACCCCTCCACTTT. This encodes CASSLSGAINSPLHF.

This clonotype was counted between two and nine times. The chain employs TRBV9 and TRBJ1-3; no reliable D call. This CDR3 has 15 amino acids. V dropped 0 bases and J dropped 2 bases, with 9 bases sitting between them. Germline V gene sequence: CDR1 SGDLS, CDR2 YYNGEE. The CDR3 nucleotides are TGTGCCAGCAGCGTAGGGTCGGCGCCTGGAAACACCATATATTTT. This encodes CASSVGSAPGNTIYF.

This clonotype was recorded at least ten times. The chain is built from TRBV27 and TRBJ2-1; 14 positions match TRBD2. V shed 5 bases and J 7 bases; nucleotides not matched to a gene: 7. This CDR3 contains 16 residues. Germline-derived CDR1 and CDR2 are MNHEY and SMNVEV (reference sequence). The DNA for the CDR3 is TGTGCCAGCAGTCAGCGGACTAGCGGGAGGCGTAATGAGCAGTTCTTC. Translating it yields CASSQRTSGRRNEQFF.

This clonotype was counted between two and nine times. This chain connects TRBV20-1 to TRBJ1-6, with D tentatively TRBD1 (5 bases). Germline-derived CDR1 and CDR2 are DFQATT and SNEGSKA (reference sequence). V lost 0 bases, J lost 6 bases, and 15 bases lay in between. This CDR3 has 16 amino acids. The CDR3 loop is CSAREFSGWGNSPLHF. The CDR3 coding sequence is TGCAGTGCTAGAGAGTTCTCAGGGTGGGGTAATTCACCCCTCCACTTT.

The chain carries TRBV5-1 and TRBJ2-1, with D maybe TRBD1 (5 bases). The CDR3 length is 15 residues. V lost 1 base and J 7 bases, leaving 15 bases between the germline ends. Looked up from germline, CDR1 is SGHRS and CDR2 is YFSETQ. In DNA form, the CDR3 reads TGCGCCAGCAGCTTGCTGGACCCAGGGTCGAATGAGCAGTTCTTC. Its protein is CASSLLDPGSNEQFF.

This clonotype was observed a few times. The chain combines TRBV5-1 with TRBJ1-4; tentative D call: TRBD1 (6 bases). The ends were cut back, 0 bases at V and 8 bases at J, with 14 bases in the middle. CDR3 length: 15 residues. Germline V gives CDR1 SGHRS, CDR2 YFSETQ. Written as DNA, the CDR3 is TGCGCCAGCAGCTTGGGACAGGTCGGAAGGGAAAAACTGTTTTTT. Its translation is CASSLGQVGREKLFF.

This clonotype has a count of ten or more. Here the CDR3 DNA reads TGTGCCAGCAGTTTAGGGGGGGGCTGGAGCAATCAGCCCCAGCATTTT. This translates into CASSLGGGWSNQPQHF. The chain recombines TRBV12-3 or TRBV12-4 with TRBJ1-5, with D maybe TRBD1 (6 bases). CDR3 length: 16 residues. Between the trimmed V and J ends, which lost 1 base and 1 base, there was a span of 11 bases.

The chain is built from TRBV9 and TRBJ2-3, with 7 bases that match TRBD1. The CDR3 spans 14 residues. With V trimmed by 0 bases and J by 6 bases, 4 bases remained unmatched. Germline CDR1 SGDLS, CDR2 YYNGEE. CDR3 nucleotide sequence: TGTGCCAGCAGCGTAGCTGACAGGGCCGATACGCAGTATTTT. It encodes CASSVADRADTQYF.

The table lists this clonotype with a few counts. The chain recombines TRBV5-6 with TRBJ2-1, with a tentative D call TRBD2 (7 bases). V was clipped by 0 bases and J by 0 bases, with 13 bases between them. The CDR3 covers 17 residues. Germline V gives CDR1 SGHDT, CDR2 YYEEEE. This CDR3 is CASSLVGGASSYNEQFF. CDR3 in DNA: TGTGCCAGCAGCTTGGTGGGGGGGGCAAGCTCCTACAATGAGCAGTTCTTC.

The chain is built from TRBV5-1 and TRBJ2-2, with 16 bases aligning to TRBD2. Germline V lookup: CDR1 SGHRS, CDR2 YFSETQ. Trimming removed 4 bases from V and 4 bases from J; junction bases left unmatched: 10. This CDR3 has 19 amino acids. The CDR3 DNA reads TGCGCCAGCAGCCCTGCGGGACTAGCGGGGGGGCGACGCACCGGGGAGCTGTTTTTT. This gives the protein CASSPAGLAGGRRTGELFF.

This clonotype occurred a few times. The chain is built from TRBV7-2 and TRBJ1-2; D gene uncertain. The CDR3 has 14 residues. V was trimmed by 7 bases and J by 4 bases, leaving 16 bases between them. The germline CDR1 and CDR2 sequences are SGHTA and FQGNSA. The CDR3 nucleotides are TGTGCCAGCAACGCGGCAGCTGCCATCTATGGCTACACCTTC. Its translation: CASNAAAAIYGYTF.

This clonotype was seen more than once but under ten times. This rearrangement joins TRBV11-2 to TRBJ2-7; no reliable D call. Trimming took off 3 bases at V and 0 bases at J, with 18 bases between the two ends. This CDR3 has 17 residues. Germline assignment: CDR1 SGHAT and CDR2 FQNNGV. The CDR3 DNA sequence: TGTGCCAGCAGCTTCTCCAGGTATTCCGGCGCCTCCTACGAGCAGTACTTC. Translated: CASSFSRYSGASYEQYF.

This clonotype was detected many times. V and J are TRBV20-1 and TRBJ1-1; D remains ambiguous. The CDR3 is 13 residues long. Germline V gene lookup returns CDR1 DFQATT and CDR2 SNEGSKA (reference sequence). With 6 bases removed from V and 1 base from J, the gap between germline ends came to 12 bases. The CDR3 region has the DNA TGCAGTGCCCCCGGACTCTCGAACACTGAAGCTTTCTTT. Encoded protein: CSAPGLSNTEAFF.

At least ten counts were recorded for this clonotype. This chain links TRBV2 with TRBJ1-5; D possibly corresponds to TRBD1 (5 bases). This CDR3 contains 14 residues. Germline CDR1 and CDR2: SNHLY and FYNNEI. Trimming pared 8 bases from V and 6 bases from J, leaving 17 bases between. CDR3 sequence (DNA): TGTGCCAGCCGCCCCCCGGGGGGGATTCAGCCCCAGCATTTT. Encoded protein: CASRPPGGIQPQHF.

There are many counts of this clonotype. In nucleotides, the CDR3 is TGTGCCAGCAGTCCAACCCTAGCTGGTGAGCAGTTCTTC. Translation gives CASSPTLAGEQFF. V usage is TRBV27 and J usage is TRBJ2-1; maybe TRBD2 (5 bases). V shed 5 bases and J shed 9 bases, with 14 bases lying between them. The CDR3 loop spans 13 amino acids. Germline V gives CDR1 MNHEY, CDR2 SMNVEV (reference sequence).

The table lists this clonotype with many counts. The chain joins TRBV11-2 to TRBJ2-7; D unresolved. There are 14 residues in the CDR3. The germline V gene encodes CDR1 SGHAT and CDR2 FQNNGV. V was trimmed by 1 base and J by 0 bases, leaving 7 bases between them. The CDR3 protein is CASSLGVGSYEQYF. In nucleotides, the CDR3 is TGTGCCAGCAGCTTAGGGGTGGGCTCCTACGAGCAGTACTTC.

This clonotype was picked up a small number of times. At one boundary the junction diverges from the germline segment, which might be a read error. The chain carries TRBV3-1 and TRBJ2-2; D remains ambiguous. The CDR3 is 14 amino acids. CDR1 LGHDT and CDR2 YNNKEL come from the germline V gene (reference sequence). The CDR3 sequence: CASSQDDGPGELFF. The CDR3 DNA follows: TGTGCCAGCAGCCAAGATGATGGCCCCGGAGAGCTGTTTTTT. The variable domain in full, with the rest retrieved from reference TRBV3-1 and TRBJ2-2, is DTAVSQTPKYLVTQMGNDKSIKCEQNLGHDTMYWYKQDSKKFLKIMFSYNNKELIINETVPNRFSPKSPDKAHLNLHINSLELGDSAVYFCASSQDDGPGELFFGEGSRLTVL.

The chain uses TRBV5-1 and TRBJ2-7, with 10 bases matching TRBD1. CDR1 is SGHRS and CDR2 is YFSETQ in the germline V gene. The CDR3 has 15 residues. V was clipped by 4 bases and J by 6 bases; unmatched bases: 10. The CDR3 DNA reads TGCGCCAGCAGCCGAAATCCCGGGACAGGGGCCGAGCAGTACTTC. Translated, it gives CASSRNPGTGAEQYF.

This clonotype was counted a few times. The CDR3 loop reads CASSHGPNNEQFF. The CDR3 nucleotides read TGTGCCAGCAGCCACGGGCCGAACAATGAGCAGTTCTTC. The chain employs TRBV3-1 and TRBJ2-1; D not resolved. V was shortened by 3 bases and J by 5 bases, with 8 bases between the two germline ends. Germline values: CDR1 LGHDT, CDR2 YNNKEL (reference sequence). This CDR3 comprises 13 residues.